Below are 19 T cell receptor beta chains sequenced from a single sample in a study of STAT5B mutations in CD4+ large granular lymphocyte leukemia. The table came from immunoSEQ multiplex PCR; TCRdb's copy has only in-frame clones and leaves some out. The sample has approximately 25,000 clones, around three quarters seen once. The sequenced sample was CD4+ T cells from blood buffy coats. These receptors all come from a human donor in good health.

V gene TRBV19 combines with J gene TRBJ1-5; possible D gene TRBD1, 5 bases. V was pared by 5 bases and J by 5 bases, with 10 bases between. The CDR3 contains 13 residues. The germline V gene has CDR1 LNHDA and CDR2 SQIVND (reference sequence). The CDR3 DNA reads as TGTGCCAGTAGTGGGACGGACTATCAGCCCCAGCATTTT. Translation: CASSGTDYQPQHF.

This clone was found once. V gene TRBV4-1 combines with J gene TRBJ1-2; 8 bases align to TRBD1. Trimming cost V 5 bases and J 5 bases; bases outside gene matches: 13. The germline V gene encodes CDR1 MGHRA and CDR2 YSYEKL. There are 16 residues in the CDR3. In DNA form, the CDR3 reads TGCGCCAGCAGCGCTCCCTCTCTCAGGGGGCTGTATGGCTACACCTTC. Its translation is CASSAPSLRGLYGYTF.

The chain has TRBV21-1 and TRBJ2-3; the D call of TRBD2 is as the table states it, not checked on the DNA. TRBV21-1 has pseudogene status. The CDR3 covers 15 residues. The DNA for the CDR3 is TGTGCCAGCAGTCCCACTAGCGTGGGCACAGATACGCAGTATTTT. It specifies CASSPTSVGTDTQYF.

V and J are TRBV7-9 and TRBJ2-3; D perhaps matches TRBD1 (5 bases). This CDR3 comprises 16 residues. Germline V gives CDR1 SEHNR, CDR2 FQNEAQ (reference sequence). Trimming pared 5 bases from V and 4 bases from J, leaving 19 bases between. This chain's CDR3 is CASSPGQGGPSDTQYF. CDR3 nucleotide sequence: TGTGCCAGCAGCCCAGGACAAGGCGGACCCTCAGATACGCAGTATTTT. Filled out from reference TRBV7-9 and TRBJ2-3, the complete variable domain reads DTGVSQNPRHKITKRGQNVTFRCDPISEHNRLYWYRQTLGQGPEFLTYFQNEAQLEKSRLLSDRFSAERPKGSFSTLEIQRTEQGDSAMYLCASSPGQGGPSDTQYFGPGTRLTVL.

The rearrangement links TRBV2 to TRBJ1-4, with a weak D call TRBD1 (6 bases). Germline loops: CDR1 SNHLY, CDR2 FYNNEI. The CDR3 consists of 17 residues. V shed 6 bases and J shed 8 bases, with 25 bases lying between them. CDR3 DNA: TGTGCCAGCAGGGAACCGCTTCCGACAGGCGGGAGGGAAAAACTGTTTTTT. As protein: CASREPLPTGGREKLFF. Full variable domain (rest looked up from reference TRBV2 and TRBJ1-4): EPEVTQTPSHQVTQMGQEVILRCVPISNHLYFYWYRQILGQKVEFLVSFYNNEISEKSEIFDDQFSVERPDGSNFTLKIRSTKLEDSAMYFCASREPLPTGGREKLFFGSGTQLSVL.

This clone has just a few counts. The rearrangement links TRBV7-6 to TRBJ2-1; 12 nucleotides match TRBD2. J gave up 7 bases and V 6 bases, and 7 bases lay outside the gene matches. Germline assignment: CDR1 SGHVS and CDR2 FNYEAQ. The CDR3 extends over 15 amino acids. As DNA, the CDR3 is TGTGCCAGCAGTCTAGCGGGGGGGCCCTTGAATGAGCAGTTCTTC. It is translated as CASSLAGGPLNEQFF.

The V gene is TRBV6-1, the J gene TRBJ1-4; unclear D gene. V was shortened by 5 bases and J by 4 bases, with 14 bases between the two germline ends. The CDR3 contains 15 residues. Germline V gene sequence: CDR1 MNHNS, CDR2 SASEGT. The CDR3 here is CASSSGLGVNEKLFF. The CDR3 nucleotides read TGTGCCAGCAGTAGTGGGTTGGGAGTTAATGAAAAACTGTTTTTT.

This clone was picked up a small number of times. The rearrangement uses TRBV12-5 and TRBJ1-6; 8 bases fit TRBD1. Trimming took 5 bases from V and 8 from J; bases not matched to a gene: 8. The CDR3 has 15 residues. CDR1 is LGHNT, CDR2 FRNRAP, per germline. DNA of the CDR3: TGTGCTAGTGGTCTGACAGGGGTTTATGATTCACCCCTCCACTTT. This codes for CASGLTGVYDSPLHF.

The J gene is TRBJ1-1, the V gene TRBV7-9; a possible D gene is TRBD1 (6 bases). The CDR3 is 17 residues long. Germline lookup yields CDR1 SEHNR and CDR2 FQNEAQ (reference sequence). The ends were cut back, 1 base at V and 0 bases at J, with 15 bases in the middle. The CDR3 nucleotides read TGTGCCAGCAGCTTAGTCCGGGGACGGGACATGAACACTGAAGCTTTCTTT. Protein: CASSLVRGRDMNTEAFF.

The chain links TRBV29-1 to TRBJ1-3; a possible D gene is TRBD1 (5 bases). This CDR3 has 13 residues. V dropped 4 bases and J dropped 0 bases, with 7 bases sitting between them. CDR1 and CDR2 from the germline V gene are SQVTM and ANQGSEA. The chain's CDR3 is CSVGQSSGNTIYF. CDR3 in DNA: TGCAGCGTTGGACAGAGCTCTGGAAACACCATATATTTT.

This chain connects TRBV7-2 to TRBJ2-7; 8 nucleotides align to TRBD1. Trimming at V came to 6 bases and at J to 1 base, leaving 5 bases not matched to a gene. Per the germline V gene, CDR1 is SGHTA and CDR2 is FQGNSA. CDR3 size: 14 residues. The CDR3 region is CASRSDRVSYEQYF. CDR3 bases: TGTGCCAGCAGGTCGGACAGGGTGTCCTACGAGCAGTACTTC.

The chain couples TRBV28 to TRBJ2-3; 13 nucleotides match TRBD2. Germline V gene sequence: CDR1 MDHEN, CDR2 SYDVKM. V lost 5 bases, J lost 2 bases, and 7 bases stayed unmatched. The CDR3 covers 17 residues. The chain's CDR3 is CASSPRLAGGSTDTQYF. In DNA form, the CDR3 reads TGTGCCAGCAGTCCCCGACTAGCGGGAGGTTCCACAGATACGCAGTATTTT.

CDR3 region: CASSLAGTSLETQYF. The DNA for the CDR3 is TGTGCCAGCAGCTTGGCCGGGACTAGCTTGGAGACCCAGTACTTC. The chain has TRBV5-4 and TRBJ2-5, with 9 bases that match TRBD2. The CDR3 totals 15 residues. Trimming cost V 0 bases and J 5 bases; bases outside gene matches: 5. Germline V gene data show CDR1 as SGHNT and CDR2 as YYREEE (reference sequence).

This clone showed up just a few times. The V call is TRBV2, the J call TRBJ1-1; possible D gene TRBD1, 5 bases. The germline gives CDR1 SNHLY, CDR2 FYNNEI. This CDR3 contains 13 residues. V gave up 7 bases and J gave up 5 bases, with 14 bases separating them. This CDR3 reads CASMRGRGTEAFF. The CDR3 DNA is TGTGCCAGCATGCGAGGCCGGGGGACTGAAGCTTTCTTT.

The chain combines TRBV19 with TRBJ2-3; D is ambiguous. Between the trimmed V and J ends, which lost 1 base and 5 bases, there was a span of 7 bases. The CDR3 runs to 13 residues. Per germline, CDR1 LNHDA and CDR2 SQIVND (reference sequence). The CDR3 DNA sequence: TGTGCCAGTAGTATAGGAGACTTAGATACGCAGTATTTT. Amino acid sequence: CASSIGDLDTQYF.

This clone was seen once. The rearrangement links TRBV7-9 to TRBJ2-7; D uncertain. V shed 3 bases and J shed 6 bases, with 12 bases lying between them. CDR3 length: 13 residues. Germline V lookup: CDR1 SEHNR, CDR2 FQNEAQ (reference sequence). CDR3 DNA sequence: TGTGCCAGCAGCTTCGCTGGGCGAGGCGAGCAGTACTTC. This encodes CASSFAGRGEQYF.

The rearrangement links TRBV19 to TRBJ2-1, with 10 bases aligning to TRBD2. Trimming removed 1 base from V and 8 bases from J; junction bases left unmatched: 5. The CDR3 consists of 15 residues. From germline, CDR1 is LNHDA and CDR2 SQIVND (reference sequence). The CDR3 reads CASSIASGRRDEQFF. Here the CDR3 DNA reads TGTGCCAGTAGTATAGCTAGCGGGAGACGGGATGAGCAGTTCTTC.

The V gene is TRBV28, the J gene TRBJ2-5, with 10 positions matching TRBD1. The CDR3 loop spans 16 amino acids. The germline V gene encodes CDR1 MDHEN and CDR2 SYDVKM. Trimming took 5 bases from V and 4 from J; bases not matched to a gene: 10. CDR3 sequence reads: CASSITTGTGVETQYF. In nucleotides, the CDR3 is TGTGCCAGCAGTATCACGACCGGGACAGGGGTAGAGACCCAGTACTTC. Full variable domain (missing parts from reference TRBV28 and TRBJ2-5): DVKVTQSSRYLVKRTGEKVFLECVQDMDHENMFWYRQDPGLGLRLIYFSYDVKMKEKGDIPEGYSVSREKKERFSLILESASTNQTSMYLCASSITTGTGVETQYFGPGTRLLVL.

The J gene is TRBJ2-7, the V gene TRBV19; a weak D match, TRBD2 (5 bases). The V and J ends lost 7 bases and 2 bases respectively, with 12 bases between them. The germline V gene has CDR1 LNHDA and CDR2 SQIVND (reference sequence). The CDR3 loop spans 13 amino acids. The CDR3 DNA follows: TGTGCCAGTAAAAAACGGGATGCCTACGAGCAGTACTTC. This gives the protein CASKKRDAYEQYF.